This TCR beta chain was sequenced during a study of T cell responses to AZD1222 COVID-19 vaccine. Notes on the study in general: At baseline, seropositivity was found in only a handful of AZD1222 recipients. A reported finding is that nearly half of spike-specific TCRs target unmutated variant regions. There were mostly white British donors and more females than males, and clonal diversity was possibly underestimated.

J lost 0 bases, V lost 5 bases, and 4 bases had no gene match. CDR1 is GTSNPN, CDR2 SVGIG, per germline (reference sequence). The CDR3 runs 14 residues. Some clones are missing from TCRdb's copy, which holds only in-frame ones; the method was immunoSEQ multiplex PCR. The sample comprises approximately 170,000 clones, roughly 89% of which are singletons, and about 1.6% rests with the top ten. Points on this clone: Its antigen is unidentified.

The clonotype comes from an adult in good health. The rearrangement joins TRBV30 to TRBJ1-2; TRBD1 matches 9 bases. The sample consisted of peripheral blood, taken on day 0 of AZD1222 vaccination. The CDR3 protein is CAWGQGIANYGYTF. The CDR3 DNA reads as TGTGCCTGGGGACAGGGGATTGCTAACTATGGCTACACCTTC. Full variable domain (outside the CDR3, taken from reference TRBV30 and TRBJ1-2): SQTIHQWPATLVQPVGSPLSLECTVEGTSNPNLYWYRQAAGRGLQLLFYSVGIGQISSEVPQNLSASRPQDRQFILSSKKLLLSDSGFYLCAWGQGIANYGYTFGSGTRLTVV.